The next 30 T cell receptor beta chains were all read from a single sample in a study of cytomegalovirus exposure and HLA in healthy donors. Primers for the PCR totalled 60 Vbeta and 13 Jbeta. Clones were sequenced by immunoSEQ multiplex PCR, and TCRdb holds only the in-frame ones, with some missing. Here the sample spans more than 95,000 clones, roughly 76% being singletons. The specimen was PBMCs. The receptors come from a middle-aged man in good health and CMV-seropositive.

Only a few counts were recorded for this clone. The V call is TRBV11-3, the J call TRBJ1-1, with 7 positions matching TRBD1. CDR1 and CDR2 (germline): SGHNT, YENEEA. The CDR3 is 16 amino acids. V was pared by 5 bases and J by 1 base, with 10 bases of the junction left unmatched. In DNA form, the CDR3 reads TGTGCCAGCAGCACAGACAACTGGACAGGGAACACTGAAGCTTTCTTT. Amino acid sequence: CASSTDNWTGNTEAFF. The entire variable domain, with the rest obtained from reference TRBV11-3 and TRBJ1-1, is as follows: EAGVVQSPRYKIIEKKQPVAFWCNPISGHNTLYWYLQNLGQGPELLIRYENEEAVDDSQLPKDRFSAERLKGVDSTLKIQPAELGDSAVYLCASSTDNWTGNTEAFFGQGTRLTVV.

The table lists this clone with a few counts. The chain carries TRBV28 and TRBJ2-5; D might be TRBD2 (5 bases). Germline CDR1 and CDR2: MDHEN and SYDVKM. The CDR3 contains 15 residues. The germline V and J ends were trimmed by 6 bases and 5 bases, with 19 bases remaining between them. The CDR3 here is CASRRAAGAWETQYF. DNA of the CDR3: TGTGCCAGCAGGCGGGCCGCTGGAGCGTGGGAGACCCAGTACTTC.

The rearrangement joins TRBV5-6 to TRBJ2-7; a possible D gene is TRBD1 (6 bases). V lost 4 bases and J lost 2, with 7 bases in between. The CDR3 extends over 12 amino acids. Germline-derived CDR1 and CDR2 are SGHDT and YYEEEE. Written as DNA, the CDR3 is TGTGCCAGCAGCGGGGGCACCTACGAGCAGTACTTC. Translation: CASSGGTYEQYF.

The chain is built from TRBV19 and TRBJ1-3; TRBD1 matches at 8 bases. The germline V gene encodes CDR1 LNHDA and CDR2 SQIVND (reference sequence). The CDR3 consists of 15 residues. V was clipped by 7 bases and J by 4 bases; unmatched bases: 9. The CDR3: CASIPFWDRGNTIYF. CDR3 coding DNA: TGTGCCAGTATTCCCTTTTGGGACAGGGGAAACACCATATATTTT.

This clone has just a few counts. The V and J genes are TRBV19 and TRBJ2-5; D may be TRBD1 (7 bases). V dropped 5 bases and J dropped 5 bases, with 24 bases sitting between them. Germline V CDR1 and CDR2: LNHDA, SQIVND (reference sequence). CDR3 length equals 17 residues. CDR3 in amino acids: CASSQKTGRRERETQYF. CDR3 nucleotide sequence: TGTGCCAGTAGTCAAAAGACAGGGAGGCGTGAAAGGGAGACCCAGTACTTC. The full variable domain, its missing parts supplied by reference TRBV19 and TRBJ2-5, is DGGITQSPKYLFRKEGQNVTLSCEQNLNHDAMYWYRQDPGQGLRLIYYSQIVNDFQKGDIAEGYSVSREKKESFPLTVTSAQKNPTAFYLCASSQKTGRRERETQYFGPGTRLLVL.

This clone was seen a few times. The CDR3 DNA reads TGTGCCAGCAGTTGGGGTTACCAGGGCCTCTCTGGGGCCAACGTCCTGACTTTC. Translated: CASSWGYQGLSGANVLTF. The chain recombines TRBV25-1 with TRBJ2-6, with D possibly being TRBD1 (5 bases). Germline V gene sequence: CDR1 MGHDK, CDR2 SYGVNS. This CDR3 has 18 amino acids. Deletions cut 5 bases from V and 0 bases from J, with 17 bases between.

This clone has only one observation. The rearrangement joins TRBV2 to TRBJ2-1, with D possibly TRBD2 on 6 matching bases. Germline V CDR1 and CDR2: SNHLY, FYNNEI. This CDR3 region has 14 residues. Trimming took 8 bases from V and 4 from J, leaving 15 bases between them. The CDR3: CASVEEGPYNEQFF. The CDR3 region has the DNA TGTGCCAGCGTCGAGGAGGGGCCTTACAATGAGCAGTTCTTC. Full variable domain (rest looked up from reference TRBV2 and TRBJ2-1): EPEVTQTPSHQVTQMGQEVILRCVPISNHLYFYWYRQILGQKVEFLVSFYNNEISEKSEIFDDQFSVERPDGSNFTLKIRSTKLEDSAMYFCASVEEGPYNEQFFGPGTRLTVL.

The chain combines TRBV5-5 with TRBJ1-1, with TRBD1 matching over 7 bases. The germline gives CDR1 SGHKS, CDR2 YYEKEE (reference sequence). The CDR3 length is 13 residues. The junction had 4 bases not matched to a gene; V was cut back by 0 bases and J by 8 bases. CDR3 loop: CASSLAGTVEAFF. The CDR3 nucleotides read TGTGCCAGCAGCTTGGCGGGGACAGTCGAAGCTTTCTTT.

This clone was recorded only once. This chain joins TRBV5-6 and TRBJ2-7; D is unclear. This CDR3 is 12 amino acids long. The ends were cut back, 3 bases at V and 1 base at J, with 5 bases in the middle. Germline values: CDR1 SGHDT, CDR2 YYEEEE. This chain's CDR3 is CASSWASYEQYF. The CDR3 nucleotides read TGTGCCAGCAGCTGGGCATCCTACGAGCAGTACTTC.

The chain links TRBV5-8 to TRBJ2-3, with D perhaps TRBD2 (5 bases). Germline V CDR1 and CDR2: SGHTS, YDEGEE. V was clipped by 2 bases and J by 0 bases, with 13 bases between them. This CDR3 has 16 amino acids. The CDR3 sequence is CASSFGRGTSTDTQYF. The CDR3 coding sequence is TGTGCCAGCAGCTTCGGTCGGGGTACTAGCACAGATACGCAGTATTTT.

This clone showed up just a few times. The J gene is TRBJ2-1, the V gene TRBV9; 13 bases are shared with TRBD2. Losses at the gene ends were 4 bases for V and 6 bases for J; bases not matched to a gene: 4. CDR3 length: 15 residues. Germline assignment: CDR1 SGDLS and CDR2 YYNGEE. CDR3 sequence (DNA): TGTGCCAGCAGCTCCCGGACTAGCGGGGGCAATGAGCAGTTCTTC. It encodes CASSSRTSGGNEQFF.

The J gene is TRBJ1-4, the V gene TRBV6-4; 9 bases map to TRBD1. This CDR3 region has 15 residues. J lost 6 bases, V lost 4 bases, and 6 bases had no gene match. The germline gives CDR1 MRHNA, CDR2 SNTAGT. CDR3 nucleotides: TGTGCCAGCAGTGGCATACAGGGGGCTCATGAAAAACTGTTTTTT. Encoded protein: CASSGIQGAHEKLFF.

This rearrangement joins TRBV7-2 to TRBJ1-2; D is unresolved. The CDR3 is 14 amino acids. V gave up 3 bases and J gave up 5 bases, with 13 bases separating them. The germline gives CDR1 SGHTA, CDR2 FQGNSA. CDR3 residues: CASSFPHSGYGYTF. The CDR3 nucleotides are TGTGCCAGCAGCTTTCCCCACTCGGGGTATGGCTACACCTTC. Complete variable domain (other parts from reference TRBV7-2 and TRBJ1-2): GAGVSQSPSNKVTEKGKDVELRCDPISGHTALYWYRQSLGQGLEFLIYFQGNSAPDKSGLPSDRFSAERTGGSVSTLTIQRTQQEDSAVYLCASSFPHSGYGYTFGSGTRLTVV.

The chain joins TRBV5-1 to TRBJ2-1; tentative D call: TRBD1 (6 bases). The V gene's germline CDR1 is SGHRS and CDR2 YFSETQ. This CDR3 is 14 amino acids long. The V end lost 4 bases, the J end lost 4 bases, and 12 bases lay between the germline ends. The CDR3: CASSPLTGYNEQFF. The CDR3 region has the DNA TGCGCCAGCAGCCCCTTAACAGGGTACAATGAGCAGTTCTTC.

As DNA, the CDR3 is TGTGCCAGCAGTGATTCCGGGAAGACCTACGAGCAGTACTTC. Translated, it gives CASSDSGKTYEQYF. The chain couples TRBV6-1 to TRBJ2-7, with D tentatively TRBD2 (5 bases). Germline lookup yields CDR1 MNHNS and CDR2 SASEGT. This CDR3 comprises 14 residues. V was pared by 3 bases and J by 2 bases, with 11 bases between.

This clone was recorded a few times. The chain has TRBV5-4 and TRBJ2-1; 10 nucleotides match TRBD2. V lost 0 bases, J lost 2 bases, and 8 bases stayed unmatched. The CDR3 runs 18 residues. CDR1 SGHNT and CDR2 YYREEE come from the germline V gene (reference sequence). The CDR3 nucleotides read TGTGCCAGCAGCTTGGGGGCTAGCGGGAGTGGGACCTACAATGAGCAGTTCTTC. Translation: CASSLGASGSGTYNEQFF.

V and J are TRBV5-1 and TRBJ1-6; 7 bases line up with TRBD1. Germline V lookup: CDR1 SGHRS, CDR2 YFSETQ. The CDR3 extends over 14 amino acids. The junction had 8 bases not matched to a gene; V was cut back by 4 bases and J by 10 bases. The DNA of the CDR3 is TGCGCCAGCAGCCTGGACAGGATGGGGTCACCCCTCCACTTT. Translating gives CASSLDRMGSPLHF. Together with reference TRBV5-1 and TRBJ1-6, the CDR3 gives the full variable domain: KAGVTQTPRYLIKTRGQQVTLSCSPISGHRSVSWYQQTPGQGLQFLFEYFSETQRNKGNFPGRFSGRQFSNSRSEMNVSTLELGDSALYLCASSLDRMGSPLHFGNGTRLTVT.

The table lists this clone with a few counts. The chain employs TRBV2 and TRBJ2-6; D gene ambiguous. The V gene lost 7 bases and the J gene lost 0 bases, with 4 bases spanning the gap. The CDR3 is made up of 13 amino acids. Germline CDR1 reads SNHLY; CDR2 reads FYNNEI. As DNA, the CDR3 is TGTGCCAGCACCCTCTCTGGGGCCAACGTCCTGACTTTC. Its translation is CASTLSGANVLTF.

The genes are TRBV28 and TRBJ1-5, with no clear D. The length of the CDR3 is 13 residues. V was trimmed by 3 bases and J by 5 bases, leaving 8 bases between them. Germline V gene sequence: CDR1 MDHEN, CDR2 SYDVKM. The CDR3 loop is CASSFPGYQPQHF. In nucleotides, the CDR3 is TGTGCCAGCAGTTTCCCGGGGTATCAGCCCCAGCATTTT.

The V call is TRBV10-3, the J call TRBJ2-1; 7 positions match TRBD1. Germline CDR1 reads ENHRY; CDR2 reads SYGVKD. V gave up 8 bases and J gave up 4 bases; unmatched junction bases: 8. This CDR3 region has 14 residues. The CDR3: CAIGTGTAYNEQFF. CDR3 nucleotide sequence: TGTGCCATCGGTACCGGGACAGCATACAATGAGCAGTTCTTC.

V usage is TRBV18 and J usage is TRBJ1-3; 10 nucleotides agree with TRBD1. Trimming cost V 3 bases and J 7 bases; bases outside gene matches: 3. CDR1 and CDR2 (germline): KGHSH, LQKENI. The CDR3 is 14 residues long. This chain's CDR3 is CASSPGQGRNTIYF. The CDR3 DNA is TGTGCCAGCTCACCGGGACAGGGGAGGAACACCATATATTTT.

This chain connects TRBV2 to TRBJ2-5, with TRBD1 matching over 8 bases. The J call is in doubt because the DNA end fits TRBJ2-7 better. The germline CDR1 and CDR2 sequences are SNHLY and FYNNEI. The CDR3 loop spans 14 amino acids. This chain's CDR3 is CASSVGQGRYEQYF. CDR3 in DNA: TGTGCCAGCAGTGTCGGACAGGGAAGATACGAGCAGTACTTC.

The rearrangement joins TRBV2 to TRBJ1-1; the match to TRBD1 covers 8 bases. CDR3 size: 16 residues. The germline CDR1 and CDR2 sequences are SNHLY and FYNNEI. Trimming cost V 6 bases and J 7 bases; bases outside gene matches: 16. CDR3 sequence reads: CASRGRQGPGEVEAFF. The CDR3 DNA sequence: TGTGCCAGCAGAGGAAGACAGGGGCCGGGGGAAGTTGAAGCTTTCTTT.

The chain employs TRBV2 and TRBJ1-4, with unresolved D. The V end lost 2 bases, the J end lost 0 bases, and 19 bases lay between the germline ends. The germline CDR1 and CDR2 sequences are SNHLY and FYNNEI. The CDR3 runs 19 residues. CDR3 coding DNA: TGTGCCAGCAGTGAACGCGGGTTCTCTGATTTACCAACTAATGAAAAACTGTTTTTT. Its protein product is CASSERGFSDLPTNEKLFF.

The rearrangement links TRBV29-1 to TRBJ1-5, with D possibly being TRBD1 (5 bases). Deletions cut 0 bases from V and 2 bases from J, with 11 bases between. The V gene's germline CDR1 is SQVTM and CDR2 ANQGSEA. CDR3 size: 15 residues. The CDR3 bases are TGCAGCGTTGAAGAACCGGGGGTGGGCAATCAGCCCCAGCATTTT. This codes for CSVEEPGVGNQPQHF.

This chain uses TRBV2 with TRBJ2-3; weak D call: TRBD2 (5 bases). Looked up from germline, CDR1 is SNHLY and CDR2 is FYNNEI. The V gene lost 6 bases and the J gene lost 0 bases, with 13 bases spanning the gap. The CDR3 is 15 residues long. The CDR3 sequence: CASRNRDISTDTQYF. The CDR3 DNA follows: TGTGCCAGCAGAAACCGGGATATTAGCACAGATACGCAGTATTTT.

V usage is TRBV7-9 and J usage is TRBJ1-2; TRBD1 might be the D (5 bases). Germline V gene sequence: CDR1 SEHNR, CDR2 FQNEAQ (reference sequence). CDR3 size: 14 residues. Trimming stripped 0 bases from V and 4 bases from J, with 9 bases between. The CDR3 loop is CASSLATGIYGYTF. The CDR3 nucleotides read TGTGCCAGCAGCTTAGCAACAGGAATCTATGGCTACACCTTC.

The chain employs TRBV2 and TRBJ2-7, with 8 bases matching TRBD1. CDR1 is SNHLY, CDR2 FYNNEI, per germline. V trimming: 4 bases; J trimming: 0 bases; junction bases outside the gene matches: 2. The CDR3 runs 14 residues. The chain's CDR3 is CASSGQGYSYEQYF. The CDR3 DNA reads as TGTGCCAGCAGTGGACAGGGGTACTCCTACGAGCAGTACTTC.

This clone was counted only a few times. This rearrangement joins TRBV10-2 to TRBJ1-1; D is undetermined. The V gene lost 5 bases and the J gene lost 3 bases, with 10 bases spanning the gap. Per germline, CDR1 WSHSY and CDR2 SAAADI. The CDR3 is 13 amino acids. As DNA, the CDR3 is TGCGCCAGCAGTCGTCCGGGGTACACTGAAGCTTTCTTT. It translates to CASSRPGYTEAFF.

This clone was seen a few times. This rearrangement joins TRBV19 to TRBJ2-1; 7 bases match TRBD1. Losses at the gene ends were 5 bases for V and 4 bases for J; bases not matched to a gene: 5. The CDR3 consists of 14 residues. Germline V lookup: CDR1 LNHDA, CDR2 SQIVND (reference sequence). CDR3 sequence reads: CASSSSGQYNEQFF. In DNA, the CDR3 is TGTGCCAGTAGTTCCTCGGGACAGTACAATGAGCAGTTCTTC.